This T cell receptor (beta chain) was sequenced during a study of T cell responses to AZD1222 COVID-19 vaccine. At the level of the study: Second-dose timings of about 4 or about 12 weeks were pooled. Study results and limitations: It should be noted that donors were predominantly white British and more often female, and clonal diversity was possibly underestimated.

Only in-frame clones appear in the TCRdb table, and some are missing; sequencing was by immunoSEQ multiplex PCR. The data show 150,000 to 200,000 clones, with 80% to 95% seen just once and about 2.5% held by the top ten. With respect to this clone: No antigen is known for it.

Trimming pared 4 bases from V and 4 bases from J, leaving 10 bases between. Germline values: CDR1 GTSNPN, CDR2 SVGIG (reference sequence). CDR3 length: 12 residues. The sequence was collected from an adult in good health. The rearrangement uses TRBV30 and TRBJ2-5, with a weak D call TRBD1 (5 bases). The source material was peripheral blood, sampled on day 0 of AZD1222 vaccination. CDR3 sequence: CAWTGWGETQYF. The CDR3 coding sequence is TGTGCCTGGACAGGGTGGGGAGAGACCCAGTACTTC.